This T cell receptor beta chain was recovered during a study of early T cells in non-severe SARS-CoV-2 infection. About the study: Sequenced material consisted of bulk RNA (from unsorted whole blood), and chains were unpaired.

The CDR3 is made up of 16 amino acids. CDR1 and CDR2 from the germline V gene are SQVTM and ANQGSEA. Trimming took 0 bases from V and 1 from J, leaving 13 bases between them. Attached unique molecular identifiers marked individual cDNA molecules. In TCRdb, the 5' RACE reads were re-called with MiXCR into one record per CDR3 protein. The top ten clones hold 5.1% of a sample with approximately 100,000 distinct CDR3 sequences, 9.5% to 12% of them seen once. The source of this sequence is an adult who was a healthcare worker with PCR-confirmed SARS-CoV-2 infection or an uninfected control (not recorded which). The chain has TRBV29-1 and TRBJ2-1, with a possible D match to TRBD2 (5 bases). Input material: whole blood. The DNA for the CDR3 is TGCAGCGTTGAAGATCAGAGGGTTAATTCCTACAATGAGCAGTTCTTC. Protein sequence: CSVEDQRVNSYNEQFF.